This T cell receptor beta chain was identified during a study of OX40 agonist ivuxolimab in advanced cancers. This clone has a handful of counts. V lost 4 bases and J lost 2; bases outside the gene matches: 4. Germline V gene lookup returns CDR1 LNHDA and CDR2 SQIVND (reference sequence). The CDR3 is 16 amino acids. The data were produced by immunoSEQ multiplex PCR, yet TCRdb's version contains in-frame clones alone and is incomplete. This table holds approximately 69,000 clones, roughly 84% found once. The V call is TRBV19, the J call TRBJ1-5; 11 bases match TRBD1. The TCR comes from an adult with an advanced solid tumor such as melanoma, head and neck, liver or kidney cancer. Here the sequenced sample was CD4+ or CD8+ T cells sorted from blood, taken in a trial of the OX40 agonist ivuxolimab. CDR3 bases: TGTGCCAGTAGTACTCCGGGACAGGGGGGCAATCAGCCCCAGCATTTT. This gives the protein CASSTPGQGGNQPQHF.